Listed below are T cell receptor beta chains from one sample, sequenced in a study of beta chain features in type 1 diabetes. Some clones are missing from TCRdb's copy, which holds only in-frame ones; the method was immunoSEQ multiplex PCR. The sample has about 700,000 clones; roughly an eighth are singletons. The specimen sequenced was naive CD4+ T cells from blood. Receptor source: a man in his late teens or twenties with type 1 diabetes. CDR3s include the opening cysteine and the closing phenylalanine or tryptophan. The D gene is left open where the match is weak. Where a row states a size, it is once, few, many or the class of an expanded clone; other rows omit it.

cdr3_length clone_size d_call j_call v_call cdr3_nt cdr3_aa
14 . . TRBJ2-3 TRBV5-1 TGCGCCAGCAGCTTGCGGCGGCTGGCAGATACGCAGTATTTT CASSLRRLADTQYF
17 . TRBD1 TRBJ2-5 TRBV4-1 TGCGCCAGCAGCCCCCGGACAGGTCTCCTCGGACAAGAGACCCAGTACTTC CASSPRTGLLGQETQYF
15 few TRBD1 TRBJ2-5 TRBV4-1 TGCGCCAGCAGCCAGCCCTCGGACAGGGGAGAGACCCAGTACTTC CASSQPSDRGETQYF
20 few . TRBJ2-1 TRBV14 TGTGCCAGCAGCCAAGTGGATTTCGGCACTTCCTATACAAGAGGTCGTGAGCAGTTCTTC CASSQVDFGTSYTRGREQFF
12 . TRBD2 TRBJ2-5 TRBV10-3 TGTGCCACCGCTAGCGGGCAAGAGACCCAGTACTTC CATASGQETQYF
10 . . TRBJ2-3 TRBV20-1 TGCAGTGCTAGGGACGATACGCAGTATTTT CSARDDTQYF
13 . TRBD1 TRBJ2-5 TRBV2 TGTGCCAGCAGACAGGGGGCGGGGGAGACCCAGTACTTC CASRQGAGETQYF
15 once TRBD1 TRBJ2-5 TRBV7-8 TGTGCCAGCAGCACCCGGGACAGGGGCTCTGACCCCCAGTACTTC CASSTRDRGSDPQYF
14 . . TRBJ1-4 TRBV10-3 TGTGCCATCAGTGAGTCGGGCCCGAGCCCGAAACTGTTTTTT CAISESGPSPKLFF
14 . . TRBJ2-5 TRBV5-1 TGCGCCAGCAGATTGGACGGGTCCACGGAGACCCAGTACTTC CASRLDGSTETQYF
17 . TRBD1 TRBJ1-1 TRBV30 TGTGCCTGGAGTGTACTTGGGGACAGGGCTATGAACACTGAAGCTTTCTTT CAWSVLGDRAMNTEAFF
14 few . TRBJ2-3 TRBV19 TGTGCCAGTAGTCGTCGGCAGTCCGGGGATACGCAGTATTTT CASSRRQSGDTQYF
16 few TRBD2 TRBJ2-1 TRBV15 TGTGCCACCAGCAGAGTTTGGGCTAGCGGGGGCAATGAGCAGTTCTTC CATSRVWASGGNEQFF
18 . . TRBJ2-3 TRBV7-3 TGTGCCAGCAGCTTAAGTGGCTATACCGGGGGTGGCACAGATACGCAGTATTTT CASSLSGYTGGGTDTQYF
15 few TRBD1 TRBJ1-2 TRBV7-9 TGTGCCAGCAGCCTTAGGACAGGGGAGGACTATGGCTACACCTTC CASSLRTGEDYGYTF
13 . TRBD2 TRBJ2-5 TRBV6-5 TGTGCCAGCTCTTCCTCCGGGGGGGAGACCCAGTACTTC CASSSSGGETQYF
14 . . TRBJ2-3 TRBV6-1 TGTGCCAGCAGAATGGGCGGGAACACAGATACGCAGTATTTT CASRMGGNTDTQYF
13 . . TRBJ2-6 TRBV30 TGTGCCTGGAGTGTACAAGGGGCCAACGTCCTGACTTTC CAWSVQGANVLTF
13 . TRBD1 TRBJ1-5 TRBV29-1 TGCAGCGTTGGACAGGGGGTTGGTCAGCCCCAGCATTTT CSVGQGVGQPQHF
14 . . TRBJ2-5 TRBV18 TGTGCCAGCTCCGTGGGCAGCGAACAAGAGACCCAGTACTTC CASSVGSEQETQYF
18 . . TRBJ2-6 TRBV13 TGTGCCAGCAGCTTCTTCGGGACACCGAGCTCTGGGGCCAACGTCCTGACTTTC CASSFFGTPSSGANVLTF
13 few . TRBJ1-5 TRBV5-1 TGCGCCAGCAGCTTGGACGGCAATCAGCCCCAGCATTTT CASSLDGNQPQHF
15 . . TRBJ2-2 TRBV5-1 TGCGCCAGCAGCTTGGTACTAGTTAACACCGGGGAGCTGTTTTTT CASSLVLVNTGELFF
10 few . TRBJ1-4 TRBV28 TGTGCCAGCGGGGGTGAAAAACTGTTTTTT CASGGEKLFF
12 few . TRBJ1-1 TRBV6-5 TGTGCCAGCAGTTACGGGTCAGCTGAAGCTTTCTTT CASSYGSAEAFF
15 few . TRBJ2-3 TRBV7-6 TGTGCCAGCAGCCCACGGACTGGTAGCACAGATACGCAGTATTTT CASSPRTGSTDTQYF
12 . . TRBJ2-7 TRBV15 TGTGCCACCAGCAGACTAAACTACGAGCAGTACTTC CATSRLNYEQYF
14 few . TRBJ2-3 TRBV5-1 TGCGCCAGCAGCCCCCCGGGGGTGCCAGATACGCAGTATTTT CASSPPGVPDTQYF
14 . . TRBJ1-3 TRBV13 TGTGCCAGCAGCCCCCGAAGCTCTGGAAACACCATATATTTT CASSPRSSGNTIYF
16 few TRBD1 TRBJ2-3 TRBV7-9 TGTGCCAGCATCCACTTATTGACAGGGGGCACAGATACGCAGTATTTT CASIHLLTGGTDTQYF
16 few TRBD2 TRBJ2-3 TRBV5-1 TGCGCCAGCAGCTCCCTAGCGGGGGGGCGCACAGATACGCAGTATTTT CASSSLAGGRTDTQYF
16 few TRBD1 TRBJ1-1 TRBV7-9 TGTGCCAGCAGCCGCCGACAGGGCATACTGAACACTGAAGCTTTCTTT CASSRRQGILNTEAFF
14 few TRBD1 TRBJ1-5 TRBV14 TGTGCCAGCAGCCCACAGGGGCTTAATCAGCCCCAGCATTTT CASSPQGLNQPQHF
14 few . TRBJ2-1 TRBV7-3 TGTGCCAGCAGCTTAGCGTGGGCAGACAATGAGCAGTTCTTC CASSLAWADNEQFF
12 . . TRBJ1-5 TRBV6-5 TGTGCCAGCAGGTCCGAGGGTCAGCCCCAGCATTTT CASRSEGQPQHF
17 . . TRBJ2-7 TRBV28 TGTGCCAGCAGTTTGCTCCTCCCCCGGGATGGATCCTACGAGCAGTACTTC CASSLLLPRDGSYEQYF
18 . . TRBJ2-2 TRBV5-4 TGTGCCAGCAGCTCGCCTTTTCCCGGGACACGAAACACCGGGGAGCTGTTTTTT CASSSPFPGTRNTGELFF
14 . . TRBJ1-1 TRBV7-9 TGTGCCAGCAGCTTAGCAGGGGCCTGGAGTGAAGCTTTCTTT CASSLAGAWSEAFF
15 few . TRBJ1-5 TRBV6-5 TGTGCCAGCAGTTACCTCGAGGGGCCCAATCAGCCCCAGCATTTT CASSYLEGPNQPQHF
12 . . TRBJ1-1 TRBV2 TGTGCCAGCCGGGCCGGGTCGGCTGAAGCTTTCTTT CASRAGSAEAFF
15 . . TRBJ2-1 TRBV28 TGTGCCAGCAGTTTGACAGGTACAACCTACAATGAGCAGTTCTTC CASSLTGTTYNEQFF
13 . TRBD1 TRBJ1-5 TRBV2 TGTGCCAGTAGGGACAGGGCGAATCAGCCCCAGCATTTT CASRDRANQPQHF
14 few . TRBJ2-3 TRBV7-9 TGTGCCAGCAGCTTCAACCCGATTACAGATACGCAGTATTTT CASSFNPITDTQYF
17 . TRBD1 TRBJ2-1 TRBV4-2 TGTGCCAGCAGCCAATCACAGGGGTTTAGCTCCTACAATGAGCAGTTCTTC CASSQSQGFSSYNEQFF
13 . . TRBJ2-1 TRBV30 TGTGCCCTATCGGTCGACACCTACAATGAGCAGTTCTTC CALSVDTYNEQFF
15 . TRBD2 TRBJ2-1 TRBV5-1 TGCGCCAGCAGCTTGGTAGCGGGGCCAAACAATGAGCAGTTCTTC CASSLVAGPNNEQFF
16 few . TRBJ2-4 TRBV21-1 TGTGCCAGCAGCCCGGGTGGCAGACTAGCCAAAAACATTCAGTACTTC CASSPGGRLAKNIQYF
13 few . TRBJ1-2 TRBV5-1 TGCGCCAGCAGCTTAGGGCAGGTCTATGGCTACACCTTC CASSLGQVYGYTF
16 few . TRBJ2-3 TRBV15 TGTGCCACCAGCAGATCCAGACTACTTGACACAGATACGCAGTATTTT CATSRSRLLDTDTQYF
14 few . TRBJ1-1 TRBV11-2 TGTGCCAGCAGCTTATTGGGCGTAAACACTGAAGCTTTCTTT CASSLLGVNTEAFF